This TCR beta chain derives from a study of CXCR3 chemokines and chemotherapy response in bladder cancer. TCRdb called the PCR reads again in MiXCR, with one record for every CDR3 protein. The profile covers approximately 2,300 distinct CDR3 sequences, with approximately 7.4% appearing a single time and roughly 30% taken by the ten largest. Germline V gives CDR1 SGHNT, CDR2 YYREEE (reference sequence). This CDR3 has 15 amino acids. V dropped 4 bases and J dropped 2; count of bases not matched to a gene: 0. Ten or more counts support this clonotype. The gene calls are TRBV5-4 and TRBJ2-6, with 10 bases fitting TRBD2. This sequence was found in a human donor with bladder cancer that responded to neoadjuvant chemotherapy. This material was acquired from a patient whose treatment included neoadjuvant chemotherapy. CDR3 protein: CASSSGGAGANVLTF. CDR3 in DNA: TGTGCCAGCAGCAGCGGGGGGGCTGGGGCCAACGTCCTGACTTTC.